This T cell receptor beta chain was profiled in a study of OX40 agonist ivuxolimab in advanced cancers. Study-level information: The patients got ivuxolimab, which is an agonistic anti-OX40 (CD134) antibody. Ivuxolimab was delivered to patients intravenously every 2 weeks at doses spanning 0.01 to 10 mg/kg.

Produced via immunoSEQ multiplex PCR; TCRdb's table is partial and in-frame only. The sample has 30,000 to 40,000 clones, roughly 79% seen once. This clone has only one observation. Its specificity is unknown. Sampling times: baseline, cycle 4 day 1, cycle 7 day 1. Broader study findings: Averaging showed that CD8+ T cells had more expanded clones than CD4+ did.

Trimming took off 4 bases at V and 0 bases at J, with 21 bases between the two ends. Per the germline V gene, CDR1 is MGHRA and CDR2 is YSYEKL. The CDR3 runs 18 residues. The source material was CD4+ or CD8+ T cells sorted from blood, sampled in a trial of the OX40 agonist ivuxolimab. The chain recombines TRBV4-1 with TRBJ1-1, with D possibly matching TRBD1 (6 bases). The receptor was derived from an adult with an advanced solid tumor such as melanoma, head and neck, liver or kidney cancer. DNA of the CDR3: TGCGCCAGCAGCCCATCAGGATTAGGGGGGAACATGAACACTGAAGCTTTCTTT. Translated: CASSPSGLGGNMNTEAFF.